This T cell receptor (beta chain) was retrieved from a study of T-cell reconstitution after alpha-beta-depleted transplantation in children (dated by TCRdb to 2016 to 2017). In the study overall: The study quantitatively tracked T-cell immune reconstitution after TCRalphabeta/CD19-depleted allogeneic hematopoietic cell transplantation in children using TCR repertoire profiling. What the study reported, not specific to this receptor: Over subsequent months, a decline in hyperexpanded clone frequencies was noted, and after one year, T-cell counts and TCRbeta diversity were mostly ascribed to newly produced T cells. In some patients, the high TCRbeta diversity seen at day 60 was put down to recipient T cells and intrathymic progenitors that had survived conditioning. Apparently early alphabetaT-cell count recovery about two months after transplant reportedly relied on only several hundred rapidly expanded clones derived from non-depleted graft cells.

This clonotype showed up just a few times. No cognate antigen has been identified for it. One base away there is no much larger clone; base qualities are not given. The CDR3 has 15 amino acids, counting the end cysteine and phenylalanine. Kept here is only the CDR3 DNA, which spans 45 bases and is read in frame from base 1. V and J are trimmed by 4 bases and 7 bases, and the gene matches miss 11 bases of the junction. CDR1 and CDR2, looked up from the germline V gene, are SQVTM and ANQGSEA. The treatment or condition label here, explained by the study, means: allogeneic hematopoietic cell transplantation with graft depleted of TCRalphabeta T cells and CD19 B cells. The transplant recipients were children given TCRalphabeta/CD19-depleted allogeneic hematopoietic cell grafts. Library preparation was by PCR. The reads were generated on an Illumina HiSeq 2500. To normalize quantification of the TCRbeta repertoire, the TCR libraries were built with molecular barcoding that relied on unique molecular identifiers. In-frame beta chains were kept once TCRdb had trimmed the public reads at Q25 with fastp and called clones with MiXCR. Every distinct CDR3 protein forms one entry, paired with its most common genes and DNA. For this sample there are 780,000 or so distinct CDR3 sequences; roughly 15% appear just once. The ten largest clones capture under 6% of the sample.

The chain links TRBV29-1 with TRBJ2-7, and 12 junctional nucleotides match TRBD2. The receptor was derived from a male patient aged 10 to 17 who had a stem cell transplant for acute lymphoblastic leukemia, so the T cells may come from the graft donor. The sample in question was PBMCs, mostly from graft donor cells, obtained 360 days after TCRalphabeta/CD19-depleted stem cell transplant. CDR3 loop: CSVGGLAGGLEEQYF. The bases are TGCAGCGTTGGGGGCCTAGCGGGAGGGCTTGAAGAGCAGTACTTC.